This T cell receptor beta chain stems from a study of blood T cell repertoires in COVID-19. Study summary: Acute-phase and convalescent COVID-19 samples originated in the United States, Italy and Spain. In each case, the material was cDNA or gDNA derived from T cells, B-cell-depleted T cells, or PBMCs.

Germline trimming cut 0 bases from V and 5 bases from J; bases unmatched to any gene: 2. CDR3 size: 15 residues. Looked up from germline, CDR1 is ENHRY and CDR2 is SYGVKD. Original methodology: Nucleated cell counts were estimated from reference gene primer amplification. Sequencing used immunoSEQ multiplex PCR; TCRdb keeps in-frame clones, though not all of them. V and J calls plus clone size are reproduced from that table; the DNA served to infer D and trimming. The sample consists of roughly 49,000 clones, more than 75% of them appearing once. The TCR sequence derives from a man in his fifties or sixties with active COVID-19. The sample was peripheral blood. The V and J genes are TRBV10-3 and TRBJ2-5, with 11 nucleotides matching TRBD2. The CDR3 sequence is CAISESLAGGETQYF. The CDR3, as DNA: TGTGCCATCAGTGAGTCGCTAGCGGGAGGCGAGACCCAGTACTTC.